Shown below are 20 T cell receptor beta chains from a single sample sequenced in a study of control samples from healthy donors and cancer patients. Clones were sequenced by immunoSEQ multiplex PCR, and TCRdb holds only the in-frame ones, with some missing. This sample has approximately 190,000 clones, with approximately 91% found just once. Sequencing was done on a sample of blood. These receptors originate from a man aged 25 to 45 in good health.

The chain uses TRBV24-1 and TRBJ1-5, with 7 bases aligning to TRBD1. In germline, CDR1 is KGHDR, CDR2 SFDVKD. The CDR3 has 17 residues. V dropped 1 base and J dropped 3; count of bases not matched to a gene: 8. CDR3 in DNA: TGTGCCACCAGTGATTTCCCCATCAGGGGGACCAATCAGCCCCAGCATTTT. Its translation: CATSDFPIRGTNQPQHF.

This clone was detected only once. The genes are TRBV6-5 and TRBJ1-3; perhaps TRBD1 as D (5 bases). The CDR3 sequence is 14 residues long. Germline V gene data show CDR1 as MNHEY and CDR2 as SVGAGI. Trimming stripped 8 bases from V and 0 bases from J, with 11 bases between. The CDR3 sequence: CASRPGGSGNTIYF. The CDR3 nucleotides are TGTGCCAGCCGTCCGGGGGGCTCTGGAAACACCATATATTTT.

The chain couples TRBV19 to TRBJ1-1, with a weak D call TRBD1 (5 bases). Germline V gene lookup returns CDR1 LNHDA and CDR2 SQIVND (reference sequence). The CDR3 length is 14 residues. V lost 5 bases and J 6 bases, leaving 16 bases between the germline ends. CDR3: CASSSPAGRPEAFF. CDR3 coding DNA: TGTGCCAGTAGTTCCCCCGCAGGGAGACCTGAAGCTTTCTTT.

The chain's CDR3 is CASSPEIVGNTEAFF. CDR3 sequence (DNA): TGCGCCAGCAGCCCCGAGATAGTAGGGAACACTGAAGCTTTCTTT. The chain carries TRBV5-1 and TRBJ1-1; D not resolved. The CDR3 runs to 15 residues. V gave up 4 bases and J gave up 1 base, with 14 bases separating them. Germline V CDR1 and CDR2: SGHRS, YFSETQ.

The chain is built from TRBV6-5 and TRBJ2-3; 7 bases line up with TRBD2. CDR3 size: 15 residues. Germline-derived CDR1 and CDR2 are MNHEY and SVGAGI. V lost 7 bases to trimming and J lost 0 bases; unmatched junction nucleotides: 7. The CDR3 nucleotides are TGTGCCAGCACAGTAGCGGGCCTGAGCACAGATACGCAGTATTTT. Protein product: CASTVAGLSTDTQYF.

This chain uses TRBV2 with TRBJ1-6, with D possibly TRBD1 on 6 matching bases. Germline V gene sequence: CDR1 SNHLY, CDR2 FYNNEI. V gave up 9 bases and J gave up 12 bases, with 15 bases separating them. The CDR3 consists of 12 residues. The CDR3 coding sequence is TGTGCCAGTCAGGGGCCCGTGAAACCCCTCCACTTT. Translation: CASQGPVKPLHF.

V and J are TRBV24-1 and TRBJ2-3; TRBD1 matches at 8 bases. The CDR3 covers 13 residues. Germline CDR1 is KGHDR and CDR2 is SFDVKD. The V and J ends lost 10 bases and 2 bases, in that order; junction bases with no gene match: 4. Written as DNA, the CDR3 is TGTGCCACGGGACAGGCGAACACAGATACGCAGTATTTT. It yields the protein CATGQANTDTQYF.

The chain recombines TRBV27 with TRBJ1-1, with unresolved D. The V end lost 5 bases, the J end lost 1 base, and 14 bases lay between the germline ends. CDR1 and CDR2 from the germline V gene are MNHEY and SMNVEV (reference sequence). CDR3 length: 15 amino acids. CDR3 in amino acids: CASSIRPDGNTEAFF. CDR3 bases: TGTGCCAGCAGTATACGCCCCGACGGGAACACTGAAGCTTTCTTT.

The gene calls are TRBV7-6 and TRBJ1-4; D remains unclear. From germline, CDR1 is SGHVS and CDR2 FNYEAQ. This CDR3 has 15 residues. Trimming stripped 1 base from V and 2 bases from J, with 8 bases between. CDR3: CASSLEGATNEKLFF. CDR3 sequence (DNA): TGTGCCAGCAGCTTAGAAGGAGCGACTAATGAAAAACTGTTTTTT.

Concerning this clone itself: One junction end does not reproduce the germline sequence, and a read error may be involved. The chain joins TRBV6-5 to TRBJ1-2; D gene uncertain. The germline gives CDR1 MNHEY, CDR2 SVGAGI. The CDR3 extends over 13 amino acids. In nucleotides, the CDR3 is TGTGCCAGCGCCCGTTTGCCCACCTATGACTACACCTTC. This sequence encodes CASARLPTYDYTF.

The chain recombines TRBV6-6 with TRBJ1-5; 7 bases agree with TRBD1. Germline CDR1 is MNHNY and CDR2 is SVGAGI (reference sequence). The V and J ends lost 1 base and 3 bases, in that order; junction bases with no gene match: 3. The CDR3 spans 15 residues. This chain's CDR3 is CASSYLTGTNQPQHF. For the CDR3, the DNA is TGTGCCAGCAGTTACTTGACAGGGACCAATCAGCCCCAGCATTTT.

The chain is built from TRBV2 and TRBJ1-3; weak D call: TRBD1 (6 bases). V was cut by 7 bases and J by 3 bases, with 10 bases left in between. Per germline, CDR1 SNHLY and CDR2 FYNNEI. This CDR3 spans 13 amino acids. CDR3 nucleotides: TGTGCCAGCATGAGGGGGGTTGGAAACACCATATATTTT. As protein: CASMRGVGNTIYF.

The chain is built from TRBV10-2 and TRBJ1-1, with 8 bases that match TRBD1. The CDR3 runs 13 residues. Germline V gene lookup returns CDR1 WSHSY and CDR2 SAAADI. Trimming cost V 4 bases and J 5 bases; bases outside gene matches: 3. The DNA for the CDR3 is TGCGCCAGCAGTGGGCAGGGGGCGACTGAAGCTTTCTTT. It is translated as CASSGQGATEAFF.

V usage is TRBV19 and J usage is TRBJ1-4; D gene ambiguous. The CDR3 covers 15 residues. Per the germline V gene, CDR1 is LNHDA and CDR2 is SQIVND (reference sequence). Deletions cut 5 bases from V and 0 bases from J, with 10 bases between. The CDR3 coding sequence is TGTGCCAGTAGTGCTCAGGTGGCAACTAATGAAAAACTGTTTTTT. The encoded protein is CASSAQVATNEKLFF.

J is TRBJ2-1 and V is TRBV6-1; D remains unclear. V lost 2 bases and J lost 4, with 15 bases in between. This CDR3 contains 16 residues. Looked up from germline, CDR1 is MNHNS and CDR2 is SASEGT. CDR3: CASSEWGTVQYNEQFF. CDR3 coding DNA: TGTGCCAGCAGTGAATGGGGAACAGTACAATACAATGAGCAGTTCTTC.

The chain has TRBV7-6 and TRBJ2-1, with 9 bases identical to TRBD1. With 5 bases clipped from V and 5 bases from J, the junction kept 10 bases outside the gene matches. This CDR3 has 16 residues. Germline CDR1 is SGHVS and CDR2 is FNYEAQ. CDR3 residues: CASSPRGGTGNNEQFF. CDR3 sequence (DNA): TGTGCCAGCAGCCCCCGGGGCGGGACAGGGAACAATGAGCAGTTCTTC.

The genes are TRBV6-1 and TRBJ1-2; no definite D call. The CDR3 has 16 residues. The germline V and J ends were trimmed by 0 bases and 5 bases, with 16 bases remaining between them. In germline, CDR1 is MNHNS, CDR2 SASEGT. This CDR3 is CASSEAAISNIYGYTF. The CDR3 DNA follows: TGTGCCAGCAGTGAAGCGGCAATATCGAATATATATGGCTACACCTTC.

The rearrangement links TRBV29-1 to TRBJ1-2, with D possibly being TRBD1 (6 bases). V lost 0 bases, J lost 6 bases, and 14 bases lay in between. This CDR3 region has 14 residues. Germline lookup yields CDR1 SQVTM and CDR2 ANQGSEA. In nucleotides, the CDR3 is TGCAGCGTTGAAGATAGGGGGGCGCGCAATGGCTACACCTTC. Its translation: CSVEDRGARNGYTF.

The chain joins TRBV10-3 to TRBJ1-5; D is ambiguous. Trimming cost V 2 bases and J 1 base, with 6 bases left between them. The CDR3 is 14 amino acids. Germline V gives CDR1 ENHRY, CDR2 SYGVKD. CDR3 sequence: CAISEEVSNQPQHF. Here the CDR3 DNA reads TGTGCCATCAGTGAGGAGGTCAGCAATCAGCCCCAGCATTTT.

This chain connects TRBV5-1 to TRBJ1-5, with D perhaps TRBD1 (5 bases). Trimming cost V 5 bases and J 2 bases, with 11 bases left between them. The germline gives CDR1 SGHRS, CDR2 YFSETQ. The CDR3 sequence is 14 residues long. The CDR3 nucleotides read TGCGCCAGCAGTAGGGGCGAAGGCAATCAGCCCCAGCATTTT. This sequence encodes CASSRGEGNQPQHF.